Sequencing of this TCR beta chain was carried out in a study of shared clonotypes between healthy human individuals. Whole-study context: The plates for each donor numbered three CD4 naive, three CD4 memory, two CD8 naive and one CD8 memory. Broader study findings: Relative to memory subsets, naive subsets generally showed larger estimated richness.

Cells designated naive CD8 were CD45RO-negative and were positively selected for CCR7, with terminally differentiated effector memory CD45RA+ cells excluded. CDR1 and CDR2 (germline): KGHSH, LQKENI. The ends were cut back, 5 bases at V and 2 bases at J, with 10 bases in the middle. The CDR3 extends over 13 amino acids. TCRdb's table, derived via immunoSEQ multiplex PCR, lists solely in-frame clones and lacks some. The data contain some 630,000 clones, approximately 96% of them seen just once; the ten biggest clones take up approximately 0.12%. Comments on this clone: Its target is unknown.

This receptor was obtained from a woman aged 25 to 39 in good health. J is TRBJ2-7 and V is TRBV18, with D maybe TRBD1 (7 bases). The sequencing input was naive CD8+ T cells sorted from blood. The CDR3, as DNA: TGTGCCAGCTCAGCGGGACAGCCCTACGAGCAGTACTTC. It translates to CASSAGQPYEQYF.